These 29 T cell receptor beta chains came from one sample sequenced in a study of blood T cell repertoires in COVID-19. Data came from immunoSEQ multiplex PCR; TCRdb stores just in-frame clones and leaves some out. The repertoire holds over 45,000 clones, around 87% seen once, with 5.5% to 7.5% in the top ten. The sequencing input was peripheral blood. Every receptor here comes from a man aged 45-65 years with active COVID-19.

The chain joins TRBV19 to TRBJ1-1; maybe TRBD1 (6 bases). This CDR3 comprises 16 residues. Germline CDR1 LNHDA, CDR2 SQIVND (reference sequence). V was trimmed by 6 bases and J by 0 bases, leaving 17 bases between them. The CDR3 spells CASSRDRTQMNTEAFF. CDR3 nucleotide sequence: TGTGCCAGTAGCCGAGACAGGACCCAAATGAACACTGAAGCTTTCTTT.

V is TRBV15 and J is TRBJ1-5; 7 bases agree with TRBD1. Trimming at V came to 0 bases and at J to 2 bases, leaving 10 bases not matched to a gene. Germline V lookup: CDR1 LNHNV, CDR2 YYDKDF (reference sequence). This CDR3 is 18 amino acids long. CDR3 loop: CATSRDHRQGVGNQPQHF. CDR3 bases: TGTGCCACCAGCAGAGACCACCGACAGGGAGTAGGCAATCAGCCCCAGCATTTT.

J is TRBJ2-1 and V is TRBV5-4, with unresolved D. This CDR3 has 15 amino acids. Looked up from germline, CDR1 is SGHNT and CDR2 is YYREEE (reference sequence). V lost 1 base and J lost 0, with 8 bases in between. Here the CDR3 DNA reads TGTGCCAGCAGCTTGTGGGCGAGCTCCTACAATGAGCAGTTCTTC. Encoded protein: CASSLWASSYNEQFF.

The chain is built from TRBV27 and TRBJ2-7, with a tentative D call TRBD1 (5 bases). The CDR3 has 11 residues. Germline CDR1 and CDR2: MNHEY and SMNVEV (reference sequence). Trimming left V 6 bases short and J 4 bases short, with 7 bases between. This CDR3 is CASRNRYEQYF. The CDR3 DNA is TGTGCCAGCAGAAACAGGTACGAGCAGTACTTC.

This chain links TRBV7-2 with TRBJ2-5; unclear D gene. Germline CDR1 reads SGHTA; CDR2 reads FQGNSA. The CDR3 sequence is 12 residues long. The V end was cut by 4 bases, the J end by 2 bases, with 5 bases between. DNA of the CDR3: TGTGCCAGCAGCTCCAGACAAGAGACCCAGTACTTC. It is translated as CASSSRQETQYF.

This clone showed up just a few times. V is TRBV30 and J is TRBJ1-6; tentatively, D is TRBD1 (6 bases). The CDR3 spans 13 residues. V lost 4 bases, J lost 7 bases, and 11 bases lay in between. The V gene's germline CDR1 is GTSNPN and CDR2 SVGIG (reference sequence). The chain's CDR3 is CAWNPGTNSPLHF. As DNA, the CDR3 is TGTGCCTGGAATCCAGGGACAAATTCACCCCTCCACTTT.

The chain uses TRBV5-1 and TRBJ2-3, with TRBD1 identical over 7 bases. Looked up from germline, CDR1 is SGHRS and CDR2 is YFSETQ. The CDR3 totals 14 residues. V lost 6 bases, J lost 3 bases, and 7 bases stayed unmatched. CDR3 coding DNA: TGCGCCAGCACCGAGACAGGGACGACAGATACGCAGTATTTT. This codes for CASTETGTTDTQYF.

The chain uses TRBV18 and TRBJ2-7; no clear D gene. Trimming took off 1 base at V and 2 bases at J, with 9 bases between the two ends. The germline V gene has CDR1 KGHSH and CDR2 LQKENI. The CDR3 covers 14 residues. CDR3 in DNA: TGTGCCAGCTCACCACTGGCAGTACCCTACGAGCAGTACTTC. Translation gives CASSPLAVPYEQYF. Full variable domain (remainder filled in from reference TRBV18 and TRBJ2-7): NAGVMQNPRHLVRRRGQEARLRCSPMKGHSHVYWYRQLPEEGLKFMVYLQKENIIDESGMPKERFSAEFPKEGPSILRIQQVVRGDSAAYFCASSPLAVPYEQYFGPGTRLTVT.

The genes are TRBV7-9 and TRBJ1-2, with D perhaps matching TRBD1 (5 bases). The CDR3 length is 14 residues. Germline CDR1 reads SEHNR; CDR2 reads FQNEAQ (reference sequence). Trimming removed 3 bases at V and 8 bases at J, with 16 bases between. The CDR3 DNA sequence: TGTGCCAGCAGCTTGGCCGGTTCCGGGGGAGGCTACACCTTC. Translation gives CASSLAGSGGGYTF. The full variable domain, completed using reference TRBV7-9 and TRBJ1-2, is DTGVSQNPRHKITKRGQNVTFRCDPISEHNRLYWYRQTLGQGPEFLTYFQNEAQLEKSRLLSDRFSAERPKGSFSTLEIQRTEQGDSAMYLCASSLAGSGGGYTFGSGTRLTVV.

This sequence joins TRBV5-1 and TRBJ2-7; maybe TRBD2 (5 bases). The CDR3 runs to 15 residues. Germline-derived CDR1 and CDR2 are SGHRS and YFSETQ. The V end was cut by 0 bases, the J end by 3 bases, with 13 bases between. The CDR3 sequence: CASSLEPGNLYEQYF. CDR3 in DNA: TGCGCCAGCAGCTTGGAGCCGGGGAATCTCTACGAGCAGTACTTC.

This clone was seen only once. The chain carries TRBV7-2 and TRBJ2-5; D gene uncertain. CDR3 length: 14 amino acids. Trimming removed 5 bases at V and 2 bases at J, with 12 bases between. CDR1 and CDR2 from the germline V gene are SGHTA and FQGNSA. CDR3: CASSLRRLQETQYF. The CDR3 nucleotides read TGTGCCAGCAGCCTACGGAGATTGCAAGAGACCCAGTACTTC.

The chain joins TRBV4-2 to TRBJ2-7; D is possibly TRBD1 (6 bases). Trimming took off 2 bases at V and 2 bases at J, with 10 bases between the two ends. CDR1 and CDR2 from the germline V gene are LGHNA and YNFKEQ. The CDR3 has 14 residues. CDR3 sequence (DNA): TGTGCCAGCAGCCAAAGGGACACCACCTACGAGCAGTACTTC. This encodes CASSQRDTTYEQYF.

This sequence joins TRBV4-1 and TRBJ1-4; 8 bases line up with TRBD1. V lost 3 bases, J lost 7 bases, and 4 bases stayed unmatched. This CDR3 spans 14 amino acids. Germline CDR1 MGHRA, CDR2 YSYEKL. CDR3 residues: CASSHGQGGEKLFF. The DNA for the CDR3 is TGCGCCAGCAGCCACGGACAGGGAGGTGAAAAACTGTTTTTT.

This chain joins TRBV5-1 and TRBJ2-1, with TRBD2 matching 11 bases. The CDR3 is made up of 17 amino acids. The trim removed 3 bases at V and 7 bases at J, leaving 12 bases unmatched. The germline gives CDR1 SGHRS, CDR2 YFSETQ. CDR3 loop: CASSWAPGTSGFNEQFF. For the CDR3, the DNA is TGCGCCAGCAGCTGGGCACCCGGGACTAGCGGTTTTAATGAGCAGTTCTTC. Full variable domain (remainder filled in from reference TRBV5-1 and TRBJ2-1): KAGVTQTPRYLIKTRGQQVTLSCSPISGHRSVSWYQQTPGQGLQFLFEYFSETQRNKGNFPGRFSGRQFSNSRSEMNVSTLELGDSALYLCASSWAPGTSGFNEQFFGPGTRLTVL.

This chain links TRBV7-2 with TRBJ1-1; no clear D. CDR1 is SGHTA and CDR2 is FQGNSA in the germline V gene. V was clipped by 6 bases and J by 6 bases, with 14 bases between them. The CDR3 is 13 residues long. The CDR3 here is CASSLLRVAEAFF. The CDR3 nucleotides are TGTGCCAGCAGTCTCCTCCGGGTGGCTGAAGCTTTCTTT. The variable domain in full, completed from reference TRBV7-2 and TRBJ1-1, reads GAGVSQSPSNKVTEKGKDVELRCDPISGHTALYWYRQSLGQGLEFLIYFQGNSAPDKSGLPSDRFSAERTGGSVSTLTIQRTQQEDSAVYLCASSLLRVAEAFFGQGTRLTVV.

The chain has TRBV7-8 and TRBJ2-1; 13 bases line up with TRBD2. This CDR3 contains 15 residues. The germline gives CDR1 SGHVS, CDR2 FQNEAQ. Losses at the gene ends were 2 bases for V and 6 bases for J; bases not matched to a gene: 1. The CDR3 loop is CASSLTSGRVNEQFF. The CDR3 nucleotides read TGTGCCAGCAGCTTAACTAGCGGGAGGGTCAATGAGCAGTTCTTC.

The CDR3 DNA follows: TGTGCCAGCAGTTTTCGGCTGGACAGGGTGTCCTCCTACGAGCAGTACTTC. Translation: CASSFRLDRVSSYEQYF. The genes are TRBV27 and TRBJ2-7; TRBD1 aligns across 8 bases. The CDR3 has 17 amino acids. V gave up 3 bases and J gave up 0 bases; unmatched junction bases: 10. CDR1 is MNHEY, CDR2 SMNVEV, per germline (reference sequence).

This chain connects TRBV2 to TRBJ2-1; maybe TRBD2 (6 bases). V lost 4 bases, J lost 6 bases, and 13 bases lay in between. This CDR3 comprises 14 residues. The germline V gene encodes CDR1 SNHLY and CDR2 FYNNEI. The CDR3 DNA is TGTGCCAGCAGTGTTCTGACTAGTTCCAATGAGCAGTTCTTC. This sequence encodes CASSVLTSSNEQFF.

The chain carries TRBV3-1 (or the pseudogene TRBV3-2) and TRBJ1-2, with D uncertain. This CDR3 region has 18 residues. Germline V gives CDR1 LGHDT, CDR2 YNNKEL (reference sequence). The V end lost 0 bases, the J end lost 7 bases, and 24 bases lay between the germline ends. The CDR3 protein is CASSQDTALGGRRSGYTF. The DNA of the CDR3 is TGTGCCAGCAGCCAAGATACGGCCCTCGGCGGCCGGAGGTCTGGCTACACCTTC.

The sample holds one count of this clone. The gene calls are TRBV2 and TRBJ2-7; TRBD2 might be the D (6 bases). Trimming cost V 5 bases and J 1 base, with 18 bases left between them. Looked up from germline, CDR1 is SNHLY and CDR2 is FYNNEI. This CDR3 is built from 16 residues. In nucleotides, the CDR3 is TGTGCCAGCAGTTCTACCCTGACGGGGGAGTCCTACGAGCAGTACTTC. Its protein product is CASSSTLTGESYEQYF.

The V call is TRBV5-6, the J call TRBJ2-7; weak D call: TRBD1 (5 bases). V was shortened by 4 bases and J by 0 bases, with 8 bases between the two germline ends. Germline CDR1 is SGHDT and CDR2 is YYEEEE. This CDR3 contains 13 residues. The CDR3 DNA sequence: TGTGCCAGCAGCCCGACAGACTCCTACGAGCAGTACTTC. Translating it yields CASSPTDSYEQYF. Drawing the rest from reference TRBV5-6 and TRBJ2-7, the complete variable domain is DAGVTQSPTHLIKTRGQQVTLRCSPKSGHDTVSWYQQALGQGPQFIFQYYEEEERQRGNFPDRFSGHQFPNYSSELNVNALLLGDSALYLCASSPTDSYEQYFGPGTRLTVT.

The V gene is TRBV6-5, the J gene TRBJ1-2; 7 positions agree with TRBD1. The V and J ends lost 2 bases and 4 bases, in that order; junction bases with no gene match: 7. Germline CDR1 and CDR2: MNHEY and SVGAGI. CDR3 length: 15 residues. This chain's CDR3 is CASSYAQGRLYGYTF. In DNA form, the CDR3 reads TGTGCCAGCAGTTACGCACAGGGGCGACTCTATGGCTACACCTTC.

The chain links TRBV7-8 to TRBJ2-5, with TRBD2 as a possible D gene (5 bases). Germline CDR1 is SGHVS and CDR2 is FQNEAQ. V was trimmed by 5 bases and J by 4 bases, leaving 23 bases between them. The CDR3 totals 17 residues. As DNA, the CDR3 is TGTGCCAGCAGCCCTAGAGGATGGCTAGCCGAAGGAGAGACCCAGTACTTC. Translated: CASSPRGWLAEGETQYF.

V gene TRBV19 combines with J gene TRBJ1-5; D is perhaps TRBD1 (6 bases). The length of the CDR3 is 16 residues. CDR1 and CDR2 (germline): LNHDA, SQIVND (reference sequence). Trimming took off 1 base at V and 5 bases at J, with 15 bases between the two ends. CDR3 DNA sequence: TGTGCCAGTAGTATAGTCAGCTCGGGGGGGCATCAGCCCCAGCATTTT. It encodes CASSIVSSGGHQPQHF.

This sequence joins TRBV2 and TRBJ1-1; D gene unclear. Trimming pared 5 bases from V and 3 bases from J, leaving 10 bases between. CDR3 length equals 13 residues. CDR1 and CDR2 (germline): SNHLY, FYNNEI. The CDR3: CASSRWRDTEAFF. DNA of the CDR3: TGTGCCAGCAGTCGGTGGAGGGACACTGAAGCTTTCTTT.

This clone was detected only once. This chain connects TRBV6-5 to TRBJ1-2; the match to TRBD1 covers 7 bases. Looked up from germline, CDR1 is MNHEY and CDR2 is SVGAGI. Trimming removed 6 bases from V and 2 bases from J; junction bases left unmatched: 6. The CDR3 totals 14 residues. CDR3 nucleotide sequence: TGTGCCAGCAGGAAACCGGGACAGAACTATGGCTACACCTTC. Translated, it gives CASRKPGQNYGYTF.

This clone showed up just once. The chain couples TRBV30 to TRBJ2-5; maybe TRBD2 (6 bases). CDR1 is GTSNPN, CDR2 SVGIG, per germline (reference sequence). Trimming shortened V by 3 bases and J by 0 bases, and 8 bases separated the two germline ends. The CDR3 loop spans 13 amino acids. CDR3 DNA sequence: TGTGCCTGGAGCCGGGACTACCAAGAGACCCAGTACTTC. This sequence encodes CAWSRDYQETQYF.

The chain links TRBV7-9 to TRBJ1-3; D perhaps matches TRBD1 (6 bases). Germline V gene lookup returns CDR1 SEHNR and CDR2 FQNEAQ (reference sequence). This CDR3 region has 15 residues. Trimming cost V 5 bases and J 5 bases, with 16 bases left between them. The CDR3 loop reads CASSPGTLLRNTIYF. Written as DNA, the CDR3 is TGTGCCAGCAGCCCCGGGACACTACTGCGAAACACCATATATTTT.

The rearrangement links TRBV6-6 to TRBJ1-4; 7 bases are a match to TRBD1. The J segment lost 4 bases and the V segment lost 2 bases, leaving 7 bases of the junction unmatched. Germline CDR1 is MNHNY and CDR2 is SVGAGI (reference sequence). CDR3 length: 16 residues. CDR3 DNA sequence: TGTGCCAGCAGTTACAGACAGGGACGACTTAATGAAAAACTGTTTTTT. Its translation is CASSYRQGRLNEKLFF.